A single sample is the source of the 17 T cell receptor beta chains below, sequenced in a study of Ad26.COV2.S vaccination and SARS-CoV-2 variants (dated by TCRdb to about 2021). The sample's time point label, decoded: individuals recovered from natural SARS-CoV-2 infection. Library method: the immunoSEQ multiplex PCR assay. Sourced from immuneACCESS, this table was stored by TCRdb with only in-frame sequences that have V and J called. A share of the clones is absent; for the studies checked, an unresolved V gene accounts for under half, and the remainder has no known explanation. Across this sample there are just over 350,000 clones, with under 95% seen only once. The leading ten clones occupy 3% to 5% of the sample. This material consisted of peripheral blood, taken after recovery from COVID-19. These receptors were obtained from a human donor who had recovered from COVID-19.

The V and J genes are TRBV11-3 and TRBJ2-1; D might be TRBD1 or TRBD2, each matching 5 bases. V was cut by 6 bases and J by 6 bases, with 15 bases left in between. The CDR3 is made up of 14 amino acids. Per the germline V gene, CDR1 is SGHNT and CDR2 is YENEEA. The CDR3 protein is CASSHAGALNEQFF. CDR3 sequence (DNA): TGTGCCAGCAGTCACGCCGGGGCACTCAATGAGCAGTTCTTC.

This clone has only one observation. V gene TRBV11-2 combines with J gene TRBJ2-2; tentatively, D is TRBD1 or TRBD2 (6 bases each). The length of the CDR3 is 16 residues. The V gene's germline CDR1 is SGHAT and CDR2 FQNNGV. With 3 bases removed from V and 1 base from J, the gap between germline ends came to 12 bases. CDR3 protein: CASSFRGRLNTGELFF. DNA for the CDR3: TGTGCCAGCAGCTTCCGGGGGCGACTGAACACCGGGGAGCTGTTTTTT.

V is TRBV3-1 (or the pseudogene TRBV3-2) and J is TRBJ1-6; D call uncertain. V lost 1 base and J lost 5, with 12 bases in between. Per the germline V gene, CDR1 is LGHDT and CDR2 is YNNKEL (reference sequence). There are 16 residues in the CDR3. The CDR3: CASSQAAGNNNSPLHF. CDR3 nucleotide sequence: TGTGCCAGCAGCCAAGCGGCGGGTAATAATAATTCACCCCTCCACTTT.

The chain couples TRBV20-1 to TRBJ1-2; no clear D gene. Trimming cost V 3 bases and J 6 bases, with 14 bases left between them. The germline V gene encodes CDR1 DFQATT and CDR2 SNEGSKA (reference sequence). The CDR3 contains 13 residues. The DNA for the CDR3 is TGCAGTGCTAGTTGGGTCCTCCCGCATGGCTACACCTTC. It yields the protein CSASWVLPHGYTF.

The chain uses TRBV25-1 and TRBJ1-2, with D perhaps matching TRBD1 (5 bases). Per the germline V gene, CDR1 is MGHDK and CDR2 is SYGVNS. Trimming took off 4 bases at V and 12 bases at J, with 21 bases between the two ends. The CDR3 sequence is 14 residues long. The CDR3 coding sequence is TGTGCCAGCAGTGGAATAGGAAGACTGGGACCCCACACCTTC. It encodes CASSGIGRLGPHTF.

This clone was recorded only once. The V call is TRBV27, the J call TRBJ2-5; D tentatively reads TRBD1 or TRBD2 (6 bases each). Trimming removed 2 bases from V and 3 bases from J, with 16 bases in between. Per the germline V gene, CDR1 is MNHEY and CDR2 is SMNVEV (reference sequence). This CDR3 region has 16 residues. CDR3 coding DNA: TGTGCCAGCAGTTTACAAGGGCGGGACAAAAAAGAGACCCAGTACTTC. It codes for CASSLQGRDKKETQYF.

CDR3 sequence (DNA): TGTGCCAGCACAAACAGGGCCGGGGAGCTGTTTTTT. As protein: CASTNRAGELFF. This chain joins TRBV7-8 and TRBJ2-2; possibly TRBD1 for D (6 bases). V was shortened by 7 bases and J by 6 bases, with 9 bases between the two germline ends. Per the germline V gene, CDR1 is SGHVS and CDR2 is FQNEAQ. This CDR3 has 12 amino acids.

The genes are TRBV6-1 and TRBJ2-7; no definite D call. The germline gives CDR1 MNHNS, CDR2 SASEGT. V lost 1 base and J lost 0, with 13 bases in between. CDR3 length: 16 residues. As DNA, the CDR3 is TGTGCCAGCAGTGAAGATTGGTGGTCTATCTCCTACGAGCAGTACTTC. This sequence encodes CASSEDWWSISYEQYF.

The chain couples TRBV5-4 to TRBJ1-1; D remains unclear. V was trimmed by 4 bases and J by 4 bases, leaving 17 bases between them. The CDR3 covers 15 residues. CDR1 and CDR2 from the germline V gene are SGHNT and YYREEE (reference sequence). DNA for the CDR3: TGTGCCAGCAGCCGAGAACAGAGCCCGGTCACTGAAGCTTTCTTT. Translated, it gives CASSREQSPVTEAFF.

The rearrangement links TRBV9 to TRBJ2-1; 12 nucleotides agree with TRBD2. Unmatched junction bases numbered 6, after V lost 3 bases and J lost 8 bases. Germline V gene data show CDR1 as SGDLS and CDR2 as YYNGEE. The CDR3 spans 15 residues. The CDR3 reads CASSAFLAGGDEQFF. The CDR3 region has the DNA TGTGCCAGCAGCGCATTCCTAGCGGGGGGGGATGAGCAGTTCTTC.

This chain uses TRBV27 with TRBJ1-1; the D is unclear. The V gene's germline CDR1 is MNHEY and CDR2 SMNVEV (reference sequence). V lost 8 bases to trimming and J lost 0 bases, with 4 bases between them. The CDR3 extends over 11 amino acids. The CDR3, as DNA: TGTGCCAGCTTTTTGAACACTGAAGCTTTCTTT. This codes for CASFLNTEAFF.

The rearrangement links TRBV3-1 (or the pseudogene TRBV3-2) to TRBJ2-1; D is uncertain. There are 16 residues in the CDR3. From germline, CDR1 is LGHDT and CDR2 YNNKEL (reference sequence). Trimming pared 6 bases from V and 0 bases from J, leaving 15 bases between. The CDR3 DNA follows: TGTGCCAGCAGTCCAACGCGCGCCAGCTCCTACAATGAGCAGTTCTTC. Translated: CASSPTRASSYNEQFF.

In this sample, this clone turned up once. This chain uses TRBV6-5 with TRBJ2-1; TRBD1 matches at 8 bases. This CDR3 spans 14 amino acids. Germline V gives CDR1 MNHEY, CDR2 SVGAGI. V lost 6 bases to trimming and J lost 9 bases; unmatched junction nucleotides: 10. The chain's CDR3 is CASSRGTGEGEQFF. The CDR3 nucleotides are TGTGCCAGCAGCCGCGGGACAGGAGAGGGTGAGCAGTTCTTC.

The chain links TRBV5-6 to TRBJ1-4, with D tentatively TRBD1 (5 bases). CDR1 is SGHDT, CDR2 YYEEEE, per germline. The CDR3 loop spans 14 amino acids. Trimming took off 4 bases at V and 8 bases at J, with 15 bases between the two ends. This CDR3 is CASSLAGLQEKLFF. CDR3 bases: TGTGCCAGCAGCCTGGCAGGGTTACAGGAAAAACTGTTTTTT.

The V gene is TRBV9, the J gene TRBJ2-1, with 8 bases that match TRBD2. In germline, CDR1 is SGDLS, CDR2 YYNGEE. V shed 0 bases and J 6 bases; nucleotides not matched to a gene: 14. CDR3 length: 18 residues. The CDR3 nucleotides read TGTGCCAGCAGCGTAGAAGGCGGACGGACTAGCTTTGGCAATGAGCAGTTCTTC. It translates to CASSVEGGRTSFGNEQFF.

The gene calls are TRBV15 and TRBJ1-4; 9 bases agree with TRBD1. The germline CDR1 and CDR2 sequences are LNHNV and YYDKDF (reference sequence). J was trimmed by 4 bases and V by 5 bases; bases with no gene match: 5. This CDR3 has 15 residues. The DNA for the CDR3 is TGTGCCACCAGCGCTCGACAGGGGGGTAATGAAAAACTGTTTTTT. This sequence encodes CATSARQGGNEKLFF.

The CDR3 DNA sequence: TGTGCCAGCAGTTTATGGGCGGGCGAGGGCGCTGAAGCTTTCTTT. Protein sequence: CASSLWAGEGAEAFF. The V and J genes are TRBV27 and TRBJ1-1; D remains unclear. Germline-derived CDR1 and CDR2 are MNHEY and SMNVEV (reference sequence). The CDR3 has 15 residues. The V and J ends lost 1 base and 6 bases respectively, with 15 bases between them.